Listed below are T cell receptor beta chains from one sample, sequenced in a study of prognosis after radiotherapy for stage I lung cancer. Each CDR3 protein is one row after TCRdb ran MiXCR on the multiplex PCR reads. The sample holds around 30,000 distinct CDR3 sequences; 31% are singletons and the top ten take around 10%. Here the sequenced sample was PBMCs, taken before or after stereotactic body radiation therapy (not recorded which). These receptor sequences come from a donor at least 50 years old with non-small cell lung cancer. The CDR3 runs from the conserved cysteine through the conserved F or W. The D gene is left open where the match is weak. Size tells how often a clone was seen (once, few, many) or the class of an expanded clone, and some rows leave it out.

V	D	size	J	CDR3	DNA
TRBV7-8	TRBD2	once	TRBJ2-1	CASNPGPAGNNEQFF	TGTGCCAGCAACCCAGGCCCAGCGGGAAACAATGAGCAGTTCTTC
TRBV24-1	.	.	TRBJ2-1	CATSLMGGEQFF	TGTGCCACCAGCCTAATGGGTGGTGAGCAGTTCTTC
TRBV10-3	.	.	TRBJ1-6	CAIGRILESPLNF	TGTGCCATAGGTCGGATCCTAGAGTCACCCCTCAACTTT
TRBV6-1	.	.	TRBJ2-7	CASLGVAIGRDEQYF	TGTGCCAGTTTGGGCGTGGCTATCGGAAGGGACGAGCAGTACTTC
TRBV2	.	many	TRBJ2-7	CASSPRTFGGEQYF	TGTGCCAGCAGCCCAAGGACCTTCGGTGGCGAGCAGTACTTC
TRBV6-1	.	many	TRBJ2-3	CASSKTGLSTDTQYF	TGTGCCAGCAGTAAGACAGGACTTTCCACAGATACGCAGTATTTT
TRBV7-8	.	many	TRBJ1-1	CASSLNSGGAFF	TGTGCCAGCAGCTTAAATAGCGGGGGGGCTTTCTTT
TRBV19	.	many	TRBJ2-1	CASSGSSRGQFF	TGTGCCAGTAGTGGGTCATCGAGGGGGCAGTTCTTC
TRBV28	TRBD2	many	TRBJ2-7	CASSLGIREVSEQYF	TGTGCCAGCAGTCTTGGGATCCGGGAGGTCTCCGAGCAGTACTTC
TRBV16	.	many	TRBJ1-2	CASSQYRTDPNYGYTF	TGTGCCAGCAGCCAATATCGGACAGATCCGAACTATGGCTACACCTTC
TRBV3-1	TRBD2	many	TRBJ2-3	CASSLGTSGGVAQYF	TGTGCCAGCAGCCTTGGGACTAGCGGGGGGGTTGCGCAGTATTTT
TRBV30	.	many	TRBJ2-7	CAWSAARYEQYF	TGTGCCTGGAGTGCTGCCCGTTACGAGCAGTACTTC
TRBV5-1	.	.	TRBJ2-2	CASSLTSGGAGELFF	TGCGCCAGCAGCTTGACCTCCGGGGGTGCCGGGGAGCTGTTTTTT
TRBV27	.	many	TRBJ1-1	CASSLGLSTEAFF	TGTGCCAGCAGTCTCGGGTTAAGTACTGAAGCTTTCTTT
TRBV6-1	TRBD2	.	TRBJ2-7	CVSSLAAFYEQYF	TGTGTTAGCAGTCTAGCGGCCTTCTACGAGCAGTACTTC
TRBV18	.	many	TRBJ2-5	CASSPSDMRETQYF	TGTGCCAGCTCACCTTCGGACATGAGGGAGACCCAGTACTTC
TRBV7-9	.	medium-sized	TRBJ2-7	CASGDGGYEQYF	TGTGCCAGCGGGGATGGGGGGTACGAGCAGTACTTC
TRBV11-2	.	many	TRBJ1-5	CASSLDAGGYQPQHF	TGTGCCAGCAGCTTAGATGCGGGGGGGTATCAGCCCCAGCATTTT
TRBV20-1	TRBD2	.	TRBJ2-1	CSAPGTSGTKSQFF	TGCAGTGCTCCCGGGACTAGCGGGACGAAGTCACAGTTCTTC
TRBV5-1	TRBD1	many	TRBJ1-5	CASSLGGGRGRFQPQHF	TGCGCCAGCAGCTTGGGTGGAGGCAGGGGGCGATTTCAGCCCCAGCATTTT
TRBV6-1	TRBD1	many	TRBJ2-7	CASTSDRGSYEQYF	TGTGCCAGCACCTCGGACAGGGGGTCCTACGAGCAGTACTTC
TRBV19	TRBD1	.	TRBJ2-3	CASSKRQGAGDTQYF	TGTGCCAGCAGTAAACGACAGGGGGCTGGAGATACGCAGTATTTT
TRBV7-8	.	many	TRBJ2-2	CASSLRARGGAGELFF	TGTGCCAGCAGCTTAAGGGCCAGGGGTGGGGCCGGGGAGCTGTTTTTT
TRBV12-3/TRBV12-4	.	many	TRBJ2-7	CASSRSTPSNEQYF	TGTGCCAGCAGCCGTAGCACACCGTCCAACGAGCAGTACTTC
TRBV19	.	many	TRBJ2-2	CASSSPGLTNTGELFF	TGTGCCAGTAGTTCACCGGGACTGACGAACACCGGGGAGCTGTTTTTT
TRBV3-1	TRBD1	many	TRBJ2-3	CASSRGQSTDTQYF	TGTGCCAGCAGCCGGGGACAGTCCACAGATACGCAGTATTTT
TRBV6-1	.	many	TRBJ1-2	CASRPGTYNGYTF	TGTGCCAGCAGACCCGGGACATATAATGGCTACACCTTC
TRBV11-2	.	many	TRBJ2-6	CASSLRPGLSGANVLTF	TGTGCCAGCAGCTTACGGCCAGGCCTCTCTGGGGCCAACGTCCTGACTTTC
TRBV12-3/TRBV12-4	.	.	TRBJ2-3	CASSLRDAGDTQYF	TGTGCCAGCAGTCTCCGGGACGCAGGGGATACGCAGTATTTT
TRBV2	TRBD1	many	TRBJ2-7	CASTGQVPYEQYF	TGTGCCAGCACGGGACAGGTTCCCTACGAGCAGTACTTC
TRBV7-8	.	medium-sized	TRBJ2-7	CASSLGHSYEQYF	TGTGCCAGCAGCTTGGGGCACTCCTACGAGCAGTACTTC
TRBV10-3	.	many	TRBJ1-5	CASRARESNQPQHF	TGTGCCAGCCGGGCTCGTGAGAGCAATCAGCCCCAGCATTTT
TRBV4-3	TRBD2	once	TRBJ2-1	CASSQDLEREYNEQFF	TGCGCCAGCAGCCAAGATCTAGAGCGGGAGTACAATGAGCAGTTCTTC
TRBV10-3	TRBD2	many	TRBJ2-3	CAISGTSGSTDTQYF	TGTGCCATCAGTGGGACTAGCGGGAGCACAGATACGCAGTATTTT
TRBV6-5	.	many	TRBJ1-1	CASSYSMGRFTEAFF	TGTGCCAGCAGTTACTCGATGGGGCGGTTCACTGAAGCTTTCTTT
TRBV28	TRBD2	.	TRBJ2-1	CASSSLAGDNEQFF	TGTGCCAGCAGTTCCCTGGCGGGAGACAATGAGCAGTTCTTC
TRBV20-1	.	many	TRBJ2-7	CSYWGRESSYEQYF	TGCAGCTACTGGGGGCGGGAGAGCTCCTACGAGCAGTACTTC
TRBV20-1	.	many	TRBJ1-2	CSARRGDRLYGYTF	TGCAGTGCTAGACGAGGGGATAGGCTCTATGGCTACACCTTC
TRBV11-1	.	.	TRBJ2-2	CASSPKVAGELFF	TGTGCCAGCAGCCCTAAAGTTGCCGGGGAGCTATTTTTT
TRBV2	.	many	TRBJ1-1	CASNPQGNTEAFF	TGTGCCAGCAATCCACAGGGGAACACTGAAGCTTTCTTT
TRBV7-6	TRBD1	many	TRBJ2-3	CASSYRGSYTDTQYF	TGTGCCAGCAGCTACAGGGGTTCTTACACAGATACGCAGTATTTT
TRBV14	.	many	TRBJ1-1	CASSQVAGVTEAFF	TGTGCCAGCAGCCAAGTTGCCGGGGTGACTGAAGCTTTCTTT
TRBV6-1	.	medium-sized	TRBJ1-6	CASSGGSSYNSPLHF	TGTGCCAGCAGTGGGGGGAGCTCCTATAATTCACCCCTCCACTTT